Presented here are 20 T cell receptor beta chains from one specimen sequenced in a study of Graves' ophthalmopathy and Graves' hyperthyroidism. RNA transcripts were the template, and TCR beta CDR3 regions were amplified from them. Investigators did first-round RT-PCR with HTBI primers, then second-round multiplex PCR. TCRdb ran MiXCR on the multiplex PCR reads and lists one entry per CDR3 protein. Of around 340,000 distinct CDR3 sequences detected, 15% to 20% appear once; the ten largest clones hold roughly an eighth. The specimen was peripheral blood. The receptors were sampled from an adult man with Graves' ophthalmopathy.

The chain combines TRBV6-1 with TRBJ1-2, with D possibly TRBD1 on 6 matching bases. The V end lost 6 bases, the J end lost 6 bases, and 14 bases lay between the germline ends. CDR3 size: 13 residues. Germline values: CDR1 MNHNS, CDR2 SASEGT. The CDR3 region has the DNA TGTGCCAGCAGCGAGGGGACAACTCATGGCTACACCTTC. Its protein product is CASSEGTTHGYTF.

J is TRBJ1-3 and V is TRBV11-1, with 7 bases lining up with TRBD1. Germline trimming cut 2 bases from V and 4 bases from J; bases unmatched to any gene: 11. The CDR3 spans 17 residues. The V gene's germline CDR1 is SGHAT and CDR2 FQDESV (reference sequence). The CDR3 protein is CASSLLSGAGGGNTIYF. CDR3 coding DNA: TGTGCCAGCAGCTTATTAAGCGGTGCAGGGGGAGGAAACACCATATATTTT. Based on the CDR3 plus reference TRBV11-1 and TRBJ1-3, the full variable domain is EAEVAQSPRYKITEKSQAVAFWCDPISGHATLYWYRQILGQGPELLVQFQDESVVDDSQLPKDRFSAERLKGVDSTLKIQPAELGDSAMYLCASSLLSGAGGGNTIYFGEGSWLTVV.

This clonotype was recorded at least ten times. The chain uses TRBV11-2 and TRBJ2-7, with a possible D match to TRBD1 (6 bases). CDR1 is SGHAT, CDR2 FQNNGV, per germline. The CDR3 contains 20 residues. V gave up 0 bases and J gave up 0 bases, with 24 bases separating them. CDR3 bases: TGTGCCAGCAGCTTAGATCAGACAGGTCAATGGACCCGAACCTCCTACGAGCAGTACTTC. Encoded protein: CASSLDQTGQWTRTSYEQYF.

The V call is TRBV6-2 or TRBV6-3, the J call TRBJ2-7; the match to TRBD1 covers 9 bases. The germline gives CDR1 MNHEY, CDR2 SVGEGT. The CDR3 is 16 residues long. Losses at the gene ends were 5 bases for V and 1 base for J; bases not matched to a gene: 9. CDR3 loop: CASSLNPGQGSYEQYF. For the CDR3, the DNA is TGTGCCAGCAGTCTAAATCCGGGACAGGGATCCTACGAGCAGTACTTC.

This clonotype is a singleton in its sample. J is TRBJ1-2 and V is TRBV27; no firm D call. The length of the CDR3 is 13 residues. Germline values: CDR1 MNHEY, CDR2 SMNVEV (reference sequence). V was trimmed by 6 bases and J by 4 bases, leaving 12 bases between them. The CDR3 DNA reads as TGTGCCAGCAGGCCGGCACCCCCCTATGGCTACACCTTC. Residues: CASRPAPPYGYTF.

This clonotype was recorded many times. This chain joins TRBV7-2 and TRBJ2-2; D remains unclear. The CDR3 extends over 16 amino acids. V lost 5 bases to trimming and J lost 0 bases, with 13 bases between them. CDR1 SGHTA and CDR2 FQGNSA come from the germline V gene. The CDR3 sequence is CASSPSVVANTGELFF. The CDR3, as DNA: TGTGCCAGCAGCCCCTCGGTCGTAGCGAACACCGGGGAGCTGTTTTTT.

The chain uses TRBV28 and TRBJ2-7; maybe TRBD2 (5 bases). Germline loops: CDR1 MDHEN, CDR2 SYDVKM. The CDR3 length is 11 residues. V shed 10 bases and J shed 5 bases, with 12 bases lying between them. CDR3 coding DNA: TGTGCCATGGGCCACGGGAACGAGCAGTACTTC. Translated: CAMGHGNEQYF.

There are many counts of this clonotype. The genes are TRBV7-2 and TRBJ1-2; no clear D. This CDR3 region has 14 residues. Trimming pared 0 bases from V and 1 base from J, leaving 6 bases between. In germline, CDR1 is SGHTA, CDR2 FQGNSA. The DNA for the CDR3 is TGTGCCAGCAGCTTAGCGGGAAGTAACTATGGCTACACCTTC. Protein: CASSLAGSNYGYTF.

This clonotype was seen many times. This chain uses TRBV10-1 with TRBJ2-7; weak D call: TRBD1 (5 bases). Per germline, CDR1 WNHNN and CDR2 SYGVQD (reference sequence). The CDR3 totals 13 residues. Trimming shortened V by 4 bases and J by 7 bases, and 14 bases separated the two germline ends. The CDR3 DNA is TGCGCCAGCAGTGTCGGACACGTCCGGGAGCAGTACTTC. Translated, it gives CASSVGHVREQYF.

The chain couples TRBV12-3 or TRBV12-4 to TRBJ2-7, with 7 nucleotides matching TRBD2. J lost 1 base, V lost 2 bases, and 5 bases had no gene match. CDR3 length: 15 amino acids. In DNA form, the CDR3 reads TGTGCCAGCAGTTTATCCGGGACTACGTCCTACGAGCAGTACTTC. This translates into CASSLSGTTSYEQYF.

This clonotype was detected ten times or more. A much bigger clone sits one base away, suggesting this may be a read error. This chain uses TRBV3-1 with TRBJ1-5, with 9 bases lining up with TRBD1. The CDR3 totals 13 residues. Germline assignment: CDR1 LGHDT and CDR2 YNNKEL (reference sequence). Trimming removed 6 bases from V and 8 bases from J; junction bases left unmatched: 5. The chain's CDR3 is CASSRDRDEPQHF. The CDR3 nucleotides are TGTGCCAGCAGTAGGGACAGGGATGAGCCCCAGCATTTT.

This clonotype was found many times. V gene TRBV10-3 combines with J gene TRBJ1-2; possibly TRBD1 for D (6 bases). Looked up from germline, CDR1 is ENHRY and CDR2 is SYGVKD. Trimming stripped 0 bases from V and 4 bases from J, with 9 bases between. CDR3 size: 14 residues. The CDR3 DNA reads as TGTGCCATCAGTGAGTCTACAGGGCCCTATGGCTACACCTTC. The encoded protein is CAISESTGPYGYTF.

Many counts were recorded for this clonotype. In DNA form, the CDR3 reads TGCGCCAGCAGCCACGTCTTCGGCAGGGGGCAAGTCTCTGGGGCCAACGTCCTGACTTTC. This sequence encodes CASSHVFGRGQVSGANVLTF. V and J are TRBV5-1 and TRBJ2-6; 8 bases map to TRBD1. Per germline, CDR1 SGHRS and CDR2 YFSETQ. This CDR3 has 20 amino acids. Trimming at V came to 4 bases and at J to 0 bases, leaving 15 bases not matched to a gene.

This clonotype was seen many times. The chain uses TRBV5-1 and TRBJ2-2; tentative D call: TRBD2 (7 bases). The V and J ends lost 4 bases and 6 bases respectively, with 16 bases between them. The V gene's germline CDR1 is SGHRS and CDR2 YFSETQ. The CDR3 is made up of 15 amino acids. DNA for the CDR3: TGCGCCAGCAGCAGGGACGGCGGGGGCTCCGGGGAGCTGTTTTTT. Translation: CASSRDGGGSGELFF.

This clonotype showed up many times. The chain uses TRBV5-1 and TRBJ1-1; the D is unclear. Trimming pared 5 bases from V and 5 bases from J, leaving 10 bases between. In germline, CDR1 is SGHRS, CDR2 YFSETQ. This CDR3 is built from 12 residues. The CDR3 protein is CASSNPGTEAFF. Here the CDR3 DNA reads TGCGCCAGCAGTAACCCTGGGACTGAAGCTTTCTTT.

This chain links TRBV6-2 or TRBV6-3 with TRBJ1-1; D is unclear. CDR1 and CDR2 (germline): MNHEY, SVGEGT. V lost 5 bases and J lost 13, with 20 bases in between. There are 13 residues in the CDR3. The CDR3: CASSEHASVEVFF. CDR3 in DNA: TGTGCCAGCAGTGAGCACGCCTCGGTGGAGGTTTTCTTT.

The CDR3 nucleotides read TGTGCCAGCAGCTTAGGTCTAGCGGGATCAGGCGAGCAGTACTTC. This encodes CASSLGLAGSGEQYF. The chain links TRBV11-2 to TRBJ2-7, with 9 bases that match TRBD2. Trimming took 1 base from V and 6 from J; bases not matched to a gene: 7. Germline V gene sequence: CDR1 SGHAT, CDR2 FQNNGV. This CDR3 has 15 residues. The whole variable domain, remainder taken from reference TRBV11-2 and TRBJ2-7, is EAGVAQSPRYKIIEKRQSVAFWCNPISGHATLYWYQQILGQGPKLLIQFQNNGVVDDSQLPKDRFSAERLKGVDSTLKIQPAKLEDSAVYLCASSLGLAGSGEQYFGPGTRLTVT.

The rearrangement uses TRBV30 and TRBJ2-3, with D possibly TRBD1 on 6 matching bases. Trimming left V 0 bases short and J 0 bases short, with 7 bases between. Per the germline V gene, CDR1 is GTSNPN and CDR2 is SVGIG (reference sequence). The CDR3 totals 14 residues. The CDR3 sequence is CAWSVQGSTDTQYF. Written as DNA, the CDR3 is TGTGCCTGGAGTGTACAGGGCAGCACAGATACGCAGTATTTT.

This clonotype was recorded at least ten times. The V gene is TRBV7-8, the J gene TRBJ2-5; TRBD2 is a possible D gene (6 bases). The length of the CDR3 is 14 residues. The ends were cut back, 5 bases at V and 5 bases at J, with 15 bases in the middle. Germline V CDR1 and CDR2: SGHVS, FQNEAQ. In nucleotides, the CDR3 is TGTGCCAGCAGCCCCAGACTAGAGGAGGAGACCCAGTACTTC. It specifies CASSPRLEEETQYF. The variable domain in full, with the rest retrieved from reference TRBV7-8 and TRBJ2-5, is GAGVSQSPRYKVAKRGQDVALRCDPISGHVSLFWYQQALGQGPEFLTYFQNEAQLDKSGLPSDRFFAERPEGSVSTLKIQRTQQEDSAVYLCASSPRLEEETQYFGPGTRLLVL.

This clonotype was picked up many times. The V and J genes are TRBV12-3 or TRBV12-4 and TRBJ1-5; 7 bases agree with TRBD1. CDR3 length: 15 residues. V dropped 5 bases and J dropped 5; count of bases not matched to a gene: 9. This CDR3 reads CASSGRDSPYQPQHF. DNA of the CDR3: TGTGCCAGCAGTGGCCGGGACAGTCCCTATCAGCCCCAGCATTTT.